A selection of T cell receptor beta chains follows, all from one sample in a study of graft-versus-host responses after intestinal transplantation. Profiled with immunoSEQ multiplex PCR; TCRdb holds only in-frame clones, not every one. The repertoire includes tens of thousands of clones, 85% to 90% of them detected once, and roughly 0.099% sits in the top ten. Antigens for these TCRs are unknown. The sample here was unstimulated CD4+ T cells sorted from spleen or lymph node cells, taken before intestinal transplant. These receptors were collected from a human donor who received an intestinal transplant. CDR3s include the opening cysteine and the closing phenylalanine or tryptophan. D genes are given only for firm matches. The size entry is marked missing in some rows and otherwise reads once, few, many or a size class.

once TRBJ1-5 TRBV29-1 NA CSVGGPNQPQHF TGCAGCGTTGGGGGGCCAAATCAGCCCCAGCATTTT
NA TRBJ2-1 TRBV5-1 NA CASSSPGRGPNNEQFF TGCGCCAGCAGCTCCCCGGGGCGGGGGCCAAACAATGAGCAGTTCTTC
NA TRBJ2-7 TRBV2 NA CASSTRQVYEQYF TGTGCCAGCAGCACCAGACAGGTATACGAGCAGTACTTC
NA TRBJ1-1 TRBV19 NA CASRTPMNTEAFF TGTGCCAGTAGGACACCGATGAACACTGAAGCTTTCTTT
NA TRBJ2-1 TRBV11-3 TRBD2 CASSFGGGLAHFNEQFF TGTGCCAGCAGCTTCGGTGGCGGACTAGCTCATTTCAATGAGCAGTTCTTC
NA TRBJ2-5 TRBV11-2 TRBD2 CASSTQASGGETQYF TGTGCCAGCAGCACCCAGGCGTCCGGGGGGGAGACCCAGTACTTC
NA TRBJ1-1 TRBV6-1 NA CASTIDRHTEAFF TGTGCCAGCACCATCGACAGACACACTGAAGCTTTCTTT
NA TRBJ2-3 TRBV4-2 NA CASSQQRHTTDTQYF TGTGCCAGCAGCCAACAGAGACACACCACAGATACGCAGTATTTT
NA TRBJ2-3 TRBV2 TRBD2 CASSTGLTDTQYF TGTGCCAGCAGTACGGGACTAACAGATACGCAGTATTTT
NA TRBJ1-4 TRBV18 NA CASSRSRLGEKLFF TGTGCCAGCTCACGATCCCGGCTCGGGGAAAAACTGTTTTTT
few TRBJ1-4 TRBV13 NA CASSLWGSLSEKLFF TGTGCCAGCAGCTTATGGGGCAGCCTATCTGAAAAACTGTTTTTT